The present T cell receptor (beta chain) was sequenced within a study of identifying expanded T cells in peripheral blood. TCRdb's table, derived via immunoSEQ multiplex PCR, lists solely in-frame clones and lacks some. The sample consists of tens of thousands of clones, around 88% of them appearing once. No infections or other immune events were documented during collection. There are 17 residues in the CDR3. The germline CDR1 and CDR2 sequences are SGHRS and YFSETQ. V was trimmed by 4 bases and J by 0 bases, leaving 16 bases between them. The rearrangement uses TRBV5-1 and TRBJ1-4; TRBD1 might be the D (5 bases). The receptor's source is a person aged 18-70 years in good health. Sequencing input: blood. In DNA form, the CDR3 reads TGCGCCAGCAGCCGCGTCGGGACCGTAGCAACTAATGAAAAACTGTTTTTT. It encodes CASSRVGTVATNEKLFF.